One sample yielded the 32 T cell receptor beta chains listed below, sequenced in a study of shared clonotypes between healthy human individuals. Clones were sequenced by immunoSEQ multiplex PCR, and TCRdb holds only the in-frame ones, with some missing. The sample shows around 1,100,000 clones, around 77% of them seen only once. The sample comprised memory CD4+ T cells from PBMCs. Subset of the sample: CD45RA-negative fraction. The receptors originated from a man between 18 and 35 years old in good health. Some clones in this sample may be carry-over from other donors' samples.

The chain combines TRBV25-1 with TRBJ2-6; D is undetermined. The V end was cut by 7 bases, the J end by 1 base, with 11 bases between. This CDR3 has 15 amino acids. Germline V gene lookup returns CDR1 MGHDK and CDR2 SYGVNS. Written as DNA, the CDR3 is TGTGCCAGCATGCAAGCCGAATCTGGGGCCAACGTCCTGACTTTC. Amino acid sequence: CASMQAESGANVLTF.

This chain connects TRBV21-1 to TRBJ2-3. TRBV21-1 is flagged as a pseudogene. The CDR3 has 10 residues. The CDR3 nucleotides read TGTGCCAGCAGCAAATCAAGTGGATATTTT. Translating it yields CASSKSSGYF.

The chain has TRBV7-7 and TRBJ2-1; a possible D gene is TRBD2 (5 bases). The CDR3 loop spans 15 amino acids. Per germline, CDR1 SSHAT and CDR2 FNYEAQ (reference sequence). V was pared by 1 base and J by 0 bases, with 7 bases between. The CDR3 spells CASSLGRASYNEQFF. The CDR3 DNA reads TGTGCCAGCAGCTTAGGGCGGGCCTCCTACAATGAGCAGTTCTTC.

This chain connects TRBV7-2 to TRBJ2-1; D ambiguous. The ends were cut back, 2 bases at V and 6 bases at J, with 11 bases in the middle. CDR1 is SGHTA, CDR2 FQGNSA, per germline. The CDR3 is made up of 14 amino acids. The DNA of the CDR3 is TGTGCCAGCAGCTTACTTAACTCACTCAATGAGCAGTTCTTC. Protein: CASSLLNSLNEQFF.

The J gene is TRBJ1-3, the V gene TRBV6-5, with D unresolved. V was pared by 5 bases and J by 4 bases, with 9 bases between. This CDR3 spans 13 amino acids. Germline V gene sequence: CDR1 MNHEY, CDR2 SVGAGI. This CDR3 is CASSDPGGNTIYF. In DNA form, the CDR3 reads TGTGCCAGCAGTGACCCGGGGGGAAACACCATATATTTT.

The chain has TRBV6-4 and TRBJ2-1; 13 bases fit TRBD2. The CDR3 sequence is 15 residues long. With V trimmed by 4 bases and J by 7 bases, 4 bases remained unmatched. The germline V gene encodes CDR1 MRHNA and CDR2 SNTAGT. Written as DNA, the CDR3 is TGTGCCAGCAGTGCGGGACTAGCGGGACGGAATGAGCAGTTCTTC. Translating it yields CASSAGLAGRNEQFF.

This clone was detected only a few times. At the DNA level, this CDR3 is encoded by other sequences in the same sample as well. J is TRBJ2-5 and V is TRBV5-1; D may correspond to TRBD1 or TRBD2 (5 bases each). Trimming shortened V by 4 bases and J by 4 bases, and 11 bases separated the two germline ends. Germline loops: CDR1 SGHRS, CDR2 YFSETQ. The length of the CDR3 is 13 residues. CDR3 DNA sequence: TGCGCCAGCAGCGGGGGACCCGGAGAGACCCAGTACTTC. Translation gives CASSGGPGETQYF.

The chain carries TRBV5-8 and TRBJ2-2; D possibly uses TRBD1 or TRBD2 (5 bases each). V was shortened by 0 bases and J by 7 bases, with 13 bases between the two germline ends. Germline V lookup: CDR1 SGHTS, CDR2 YDEGEE. The CDR3 sequence is 15 residues long. CDR3 DNA: TGTGCCAGCAGCTTGGCCGGAGAGGGGTACGGGGAGCTGTTTTTT. Translation: CASSLAGEGYGELFF.

J is TRBJ1-2 and V is TRBV5-1; 7 bases align to TRBD1. The CDR3 contains 15 residues. The ends lost 4 bases at V and 0 bases at J; junction bases unmatched: 6. Germline V CDR1 and CDR2: SGHRS, YFSETQ. This CDR3 is CASSPNRGANYGYTF. In DNA form, the CDR3 reads TGCGCCAGCAGCCCGAACAGGGGAGCTAACTATGGCTACACCTTC.

The chain employs TRBV5-1 and TRBJ2-1; a weak D match, TRBD2 (6 bases). Trimming took off 3 bases at V and 9 bases at J, with 13 bases between the two ends. The CDR3 runs 13 residues. From germline, CDR1 is SGHRS and CDR2 YFSETQ. The CDR3 sequence is CASSSGLRGEQFF. In nucleotides, the CDR3 is TGCGCCAGCAGCTCGGGACTTAGGGGTGAGCAGTTCTTC. Full variable domain (rest looked up from reference TRBV5-1 and TRBJ2-1): KAGVTQTPRYLIKTRGQQVTLSCSPISGHRSVSWYQQTPGQGLQFLFEYFSETQRNKGNFPGRFSGRQFSNSRSEMNVSTLELGDSALYLCASSSGLRGEQFFGPGTRLTVL.

The rearrangement uses TRBV10-3 and TRBJ2-1, with a possible D match to TRBD1 (5 bases). In germline, CDR1 is ENHRY, CDR2 SYGVKD. V shed 8 bases and J shed 2 bases, with 10 bases lying between them. The CDR3 is made up of 13 amino acids. DNA for the CDR3: TGTGCCATCCAGGGTAGCCCCTACAATGAGCAGTTCTTC. Amino acids: CAIQGSPYNEQFF.

This chain connects TRBV7-9 to TRBJ1-3; no firm D call. Germline V gene data show CDR1 as SEHNR and CDR2 as FQNEAQ (reference sequence). Trimming took off 1 base at V and 6 bases at J, with 4 bases between the two ends. The CDR3 extends over 12 amino acids. CDR3 DNA: TGTGCCAGCAGCTTAGAGACAAACACCATATATTTT. Encoded protein: CASSLETNTIYF.

The chain combines TRBV9 with TRBJ2-7, with D possibly matching TRBD2 (6 bases). CDR3 length equals 14 residues. Per germline, CDR1 SGDLS and CDR2 YYNGEE. With 3 bases removed from V and 3 bases from J, the gap between germline ends came to 13 bases. The CDR3: CASSARMGGYEQYF. The CDR3 DNA reads TGTGCCAGCAGCGCTCGAATGGGGGGCTACGAGCAGTACTTC.

There are a few counts of this clone. This chain connects TRBV9 to TRBJ2-3, with D perhaps TRBD2 (6 bases). CDR1 SGDLS and CDR2 YYNGEE come from the germline V gene. The V and J ends lost 4 bases and 2 bases respectively, with 17 bases between them. The CDR3 loop spans 16 amino acids. In DNA form, the CDR3 reads TGTGCCAGCAGCCCACTACTGGGGGGTAACACAGATACGCAGTATTTT. It specifies CASSPLLGGNTDTQYF. The full variable domain, in which reference TRBV9 and TRBJ2-3 provide the parts outside the CDR3, is DSGVTQTPKHLITATGQRVTLRCSPRSGDLSVYWYQQSLDQGLQFLIQYYNGEERAKGNILERFSAQQFPDLHSELNLSSLELGDSALYFCASSPLLGGNTDTQYFGPGTRLTVL.

The chain is built from TRBV5-6 and TRBJ1-1; D is possibly TRBD1 (5 bases). V lost 6 bases, J lost 4 bases, and 22 bases lay in between. CDR1 SGHDT and CDR2 YYEEEE come from the germline V gene. CDR3 size: 16 residues. The CDR3 loop reads CASTRGGKIEFTEAFF. For the CDR3, the DNA is TGTGCCAGCACCCGTGGGGGGAAAATCGAATTCACTGAAGCTTTCTTT.

The chain combines TRBV28 with TRBJ2-5, with 10 bases fitting TRBD2. The CDR3 has 14 amino acids. With V trimmed by 5 bases and J by 4 bases, 4 bases remained unmatched. Germline V lookup: CDR1 MDHEN, CDR2 SYDVKM. CDR3: CASSTLAGAETQYF. The DNA for the CDR3 is TGTGCCAGCAGTACGCTAGCGGGAGCAGAGACCCAGTACTTC.

The chain uses TRBV5-1 and TRBJ2-5; 8 bases align to TRBD1. The CDR3 runs 15 residues. Germline V gives CDR1 SGHRS, CDR2 YFSETQ. The trim removed 4 bases at V and 5 bases at J, leaving 10 bases unmatched. CDR3 protein: CASSPGTGHPETQYF. The CDR3 DNA follows: TGCGCCAGCAGCCCAGGGACAGGACATCCCGAGACCCAGTACTTC.

The chain links TRBV6-5 to TRBJ1-4; TRBD1 matches 11 bases. The V gene's germline CDR1 is MNHEY and CDR2 SVGAGI. This CDR3 has 15 amino acids. The trim removed 8 bases at V and 6 bases at J, leaving 8 bases unmatched. In DNA, the CDR3 is TGTGCCAGCTCCCTAGAGGGACAGGGGGATGAAAAACTGTTTTTT. The encoded protein is CASSLEGQGDEKLFF.

CDR3 nucleotide sequence: TGTGCCAGCAGTTTGGCGGGGAGCACTGAAGCTTTCTTT. It is translated as CASSLAGSTEAFF. V and J are TRBV28 and TRBJ1-1; D remains ambiguous. Germline V gives CDR1 MDHEN, CDR2 SYDVKM. V was cut by 3 bases and J by 4 bases, with 9 bases left in between. This CDR3 comprises 13 residues. The full variable domain, rest sourced from reference TRBV28 and TRBJ1-1, is DVKVTQSSRYLVKRTGEKVFLECVQDMDHENMFWYRQDPGLGLRLIYFSYDVKMKEKGDIPEGYSVSREKKERFSLILESASTNQTSMYLCASSLAGSTEAFFGQGTRLTVV.

The CDR3 reads CASSLVRGQQTEAFF. The CDR3 DNA is TGTGCCAGCAGTTTAGTCAGGGGGCAGCAAACTGAAGCTTTCTTT. This rearrangement joins TRBV28 to TRBJ1-1; TRBD1 matches at 8 bases. Per germline, CDR1 MDHEN and CDR2 SYDVKM. This CDR3 has 15 amino acids. V shed 2 bases, J shed 5 bases, and the junction held 7 bases outside the gene matches.

The chain carries TRBV7-6 and TRBJ2-2; a possible D gene is TRBD1 (5 bases). Per germline, CDR1 SGHVS and CDR2 FNYEAQ. V shed 6 bases and J shed 3 bases, with 14 bases lying between them. This CDR3 has 15 amino acids. CDR3 sequence reads: CASRRLIGDTGELFF. CDR3 nucleotides: TGTGCCAGCAGGAGGTTAATAGGGGACACCGGGGAGCTGTTTTTT.

The chain has TRBV7-8 and TRBJ2-7; D gene uncertain. CDR3 length: 15 amino acids. Trimming stripped 3 bases from V and 4 bases from J, with 16 bases between. Germline-derived CDR1 and CDR2 are SGHVS and FQNEAQ. The CDR3 region has the DNA TGTGCCAGCAGCTTTGCCCCAGGATCGAGTTACGAGCAGTACTTC. It yields the protein CASSFAPGSSYEQYF.

The J gene is TRBJ2-7, the V gene TRBV29-1, with 9 bases matching TRBD2. Germline values: CDR1 SQVTM, CDR2 ANQGSEA. There are 13 residues in the CDR3. J was trimmed by 3 bases and V by 4 bases; bases with no gene match: 4. The CDR3 sequence is CSVAGTSNYEQYF. CDR3 coding DNA: TGCAGCGTTGCCGGGACTAGCAACTACGAGCAGTACTTC.

The chain joins TRBV5-1 to TRBJ2-2; weak D call: TRBD2 (6 bases). Germline CDR1 is SGHRS and CDR2 is YFSETQ. The CDR3 spans 13 residues. The ends were cut back, 3 bases at V and 5 bases at J, with 8 bases in the middle. CDR3 coding DNA: TGCGCCAGCAGCTCGGAGGGTACCGGGGAGCTGTTTTTT. It specifies CASSSEGTGELFF.

This clone was detected a few times. V is TRBV27 and J is TRBJ2-3; no definite D call. This CDR3 is 15 amino acids long. Trimming left V 6 bases short and J 6 bases short, with 19 bases between. Germline CDR1 and CDR2: MNHEY and SMNVEV (reference sequence). The DNA of the CDR3 is TGTGCCAGCAGCTTTCGGGCGTCGGGCTTCGATACGCAGTATTTT. This translates into CASSFRASGFDTQYF.

A few counts support this clone. This chain links TRBV6-5 with TRBJ1-2; a possible D gene is TRBD1 (6 bases). V lost 9 bases to trimming and J lost 8 bases, with 16 bases between them. The germline gives CDR1 MNHEY, CDR2 SVGAGI. The CDR3 is 12 residues long. The CDR3 region has the DNA TGTGCCAGTATCAACAGGGCTGGGGGCTACACCTTC. It specifies CASINRAGGYTF.

CDR3 region: CASSPGQGAYEQYF. As DNA, the CDR3 is TGTGCCAGCAGCCCGGGACAGGGGGCCTACGAGCAGTACTTC. The chain is built from TRBV6-6 and TRBJ2-7, with 11 bases that match TRBD1. CDR3 size: 14 residues. Unmatched junction bases numbered 3, after V lost 6 bases and J lost 2 bases. Germline V gene sequence: CDR1 MNHNY, CDR2 SVGAGI (reference sequence).

The CDR3 is CASSLKRLLNTEAFF. CDR3 nucleotide sequence: TGTGCCAGCAGCTTAAAACGGCTGTTGAACACTGAAGCTTTCTTT. This chain uses TRBV5-8 with TRBJ1-1, with D uncertain. The germline V and J ends were trimmed by 2 bases and 0 bases, with 11 bases remaining between them. The CDR3 consists of 15 residues. Germline V gene sequence: CDR1 SGHTS, CDR2 YDEGEE.

V is TRBV28 and J is TRBJ1-3; 7 nucleotides line up with TRBD1. In germline, CDR1 is MDHEN, CDR2 SYDVKM. This CDR3 region has 14 residues. V was pared by 5 bases and J by 4 bases, with 5 bases of the junction left unmatched. The CDR3 is CASSPQGKGNTIYF. The CDR3 region has the DNA TGTGCCAGCAGTCCACAGGGGAAAGGAAACACCATATATTTT.

The CDR3 DNA reads as TGTGCCAGCAGTCTCCGGGCATTGGACACTGAAGCTTTCTTT. It specifies CASSLRALDTEAFF. The chain combines TRBV28 with TRBJ1-1; no reliable D call. Germline values: CDR1 MDHEN, CDR2 SYDVKM. V was shortened by 5 bases and J by 3 bases, with 13 bases between the two germline ends. The CDR3 runs 14 residues.

The table lists this clone with a count of one. The chain is built from TRBV18 and TRBJ2-1, with D uncertain. Trimming removed 1 base at V and 7 bases at J, with 5 bases between. This CDR3 comprises 12 residues. Germline V CDR1 and CDR2: KGHSH, LQKENI. The CDR3 DNA reads as TGTGCCAGCTCACCACTAGGGAATGAGCAGTTCTTC. Its protein product is CASSPLGNEQFF.

The chain joins TRBV28 to TRBJ2-5; 7 bases line up with TRBD1. The germline V gene encodes CDR1 MDHEN and CDR2 SYDVKM. The CDR3 is 13 residues long. Losses at the gene ends were 5 bases for V and 3 bases for J; bases not matched to a gene: 3. In DNA form, the CDR3 reads TGTGCCAGCAGTAGCGGACAGGAAGAGACCCAGTACTTC. Residues: CASSSGQEETQYF.